The rows below give T cell receptor beta chains drawn from one sample of a study of T cell responses to AZD1222 COVID-19 vaccine. Here immunoSEQ multiplex PCR was the method, and the copy in TCRdb shows in-frame clones only, minus some. The table lists 65,000 to 85,000 clones, over 90% of them singletons. The specimen comprised peripheral blood, sampled on day 0 of AZD1222 vaccination. These receptors were obtained from an adult in good health. Each CDR3 is given with its conserved first and last residue. Fields, in order: CDR3 protein, CDR3 DNA, clone size, CDR3 length, D gene, J gene, V gene. D genes are given only for firm matches. Only some rows state a clone size, as once, few, many or a class for expanded clones.

cdr3_aa: CASSRNFGGRGDTQYF; cdr3_nt: TGTGCCAGCAGCCGAAACTTCGGGGGGCGTGGAGATACGCAGTATTTT; clone_size: .; cdr3_length: 16; d_call: .; j_call: TRBJ2-3; v_call: TRBV7-9
cdr3_aa: CASSLGFGVEQYF; cdr3_nt: TGTGCCAGCAGCCTAGGGTTCGGTGTCGAGCAGTACTTC; clone_size: .; cdr3_length: 13; d_call: .; j_call: TRBJ2-7; v_call: TRBV11-2
cdr3_aa: CASSSSGVRTGELFF; cdr3_nt: TGTGCCAGCAGTTCTAGCGGGGTCCGCACCGGGGAGCTGTTTTTT; clone_size: .; cdr3_length: 15; d_call: TRBD2; j_call: TRBJ2-2; v_call: TRBV2
cdr3_aa: CASSFDRNEKLFF; cdr3_nt: TGTGCCAGTAGTTTTGACAGGAATGAAAAACTGTTTTTT; clone_size: .; cdr3_length: 13; d_call: .; j_call: TRBJ1-4; v_call: TRBV19
cdr3_aa: CASSGEANANYGYTF; cdr3_nt: TGTGCCAGCAGTGGGGAGGCAAATGCTAACTATGGCTACACCTTC; clone_size: .; cdr3_length: 15; d_call: .; j_call: TRBJ1-2; v_call: TRBV2
cdr3_aa: CASSLFGTPGTEAFF; cdr3_nt: TGTGCCAGCAGTTTATTTGGGACTCCGGGCACTGAAGCTTTCTTT; clone_size: few; cdr3_length: 15; d_call: .; j_call: TRBJ1-1; v_call: TRBV28
cdr3_aa: CASSAGRNYGYTF; cdr3_nt: TGTGCCAGCAGTGCAGGAAGGAACTATGGCTACACCTTC; clone_size: few; cdr3_length: 13; d_call: .; j_call: TRBJ1-2; v_call: TRBV7-2
cdr3_aa: CSARTGNTIYF; cdr3_nt: TGCAGTGCTAGAACGGGAAACACCATATATTTT; clone_size: .; cdr3_length: 11; d_call: .; j_call: TRBJ1-3; v_call: TRBV20-1
cdr3_aa: CATSDYIPGTAGAKETQYF; cdr3_nt: TGTGCCACCAGTGATTATATACCCGGGACAGCTGGCGCCAAAGAGACCCAGTACTTC; clone_size: .; cdr3_length: 19; d_call: TRBD1; j_call: TRBJ2-5; v_call: TRBV24-1
cdr3_aa: CASSDPTGRTNEKLFF; cdr3_nt: TGTGCCAGCAGTGATCCTACAGGGCGAACTAATGAAAAACTGTTTTTT; clone_size: .; cdr3_length: 16; d_call: .; j_call: TRBJ1-4; v_call: TRBV25-1
cdr3_aa: CAISKTVNEQFF; cdr3_nt: TGTGCCATCAGCAAGACAGTCAATGAGCAGTTCTTC; clone_size: .; cdr3_length: 12; d_call: .; j_call: TRBJ2-1; v_call: TRBV10-3
cdr3_aa: CASRTGTNEKLFF; cdr3_nt: TGTGCCAGCAGAACAGGCACTAATGAAAAACTGTTTTTT; clone_size: .; cdr3_length: 13; d_call: .; j_call: TRBJ1-4; v_call: TRBV19
cdr3_aa: CASSYVTGGSLLSQHF; cdr3_nt: TGTGCCAGCAGTTATGTTACAGGGGGCTCTCTCTTGTCCCAGCATTTT; clone_size: .; cdr3_length: 16; d_call: TRBD1; j_call: TRBJ1-5; v_call: TRBV6-2/TRBV6-3
cdr3_aa: CASSAKNIQYF; cdr3_nt: TGTGCCAGCAGTGCCAAAAACATTCAGTACTTC; clone_size: .; cdr3_length: 11; d_call: .; j_call: TRBJ2-4; v_call: TRBV25-1
cdr3_aa: CASSMGGGSNQPQHF; cdr3_nt: TGTGCCAGTAGTATGGGAGGGGGAAGCAATCAGCCCCAGCATTTT; clone_size: .; cdr3_length: 15; d_call: .; j_call: TRBJ1-5; v_call: TRBV19
cdr3_aa: CASSPEVGGQPQHF; cdr3_nt: TGTGCCAGCTCACCAGAGGTCGGGGGGCAGCCCCAGCATTTT; clone_size: .; cdr3_length: 14; d_call: .; j_call: TRBJ1-5; v_call: TRBV18
cdr3_aa: CAIRGQGGSGNTIYF; cdr3_nt: TGTGCCATCAGGGGACAGGGTGGCTCTGGAAACACCATATATTTT; clone_size: .; cdr3_length: 15; d_call: TRBD1; j_call: TRBJ1-3; v_call: TRBV10-3
cdr3_aa: CASSLQTAYEQYF; cdr3_nt: TGTGCCAGCAGCTTACAGACAGCCTACGAGCAGTACTTC; clone_size: .; cdr3_length: 13; d_call: .; j_call: TRBJ2-7; v_call: TRBV11-2